This T cell receptor (beta chain) was sequenced in a study of blood T cell repertoires in COVID-19. Turning to the study itself: Both acute and convalescent COVID-19 samples were obtained from the United States, Italy and Spain. T cells, B-cell-depleted T cells, or PBMCs provided the cDNA or gDNA that served as material.

This clone was counted a few times. Germline V gene lookup returns CDR1 SGHAT and CDR2 FQNNGV. The CDR3 consists of 18 residues. Unmatched junction bases numbered 8, after V lost 0 bases and J lost 3 bases. Per the original methods: Estimation of nucleated cell counts was performed using reference gene primer amplification. Generated by immunoSEQ multiplex PCR, the TCRdb table keeps only in-frame clones and is missing some. The DNA gave D and trimming, while V, J and clone size come from that table. Seen here are fewer than 350,000 clones, approximately 86% observed once, and the top ten hold 9.4%. J is TRBJ2-2 and V is TRBV11-2, with TRBD1 matching over 9 bases. Specimen: peripheral blood. The receptor's source is a man aged 18 to 29 with active or convalescent COVID-19. Here the CDR3 DNA reads TGTGCCAGCAGCTTAGAACCTTCCGGGACAGGGTACACCGGGGAGCTGTTTTTT. This sequence encodes CASSLEPSGTGYTGELFF.